This T cell receptor beta chain was captured by sequencing in a study of tumor-infiltrating lymphocytes in primary liver carcinoma. With 400 to 550 ng total RNA as template and a constant-region primer, TCR beta cDNA was made. Each TCR beta library was derived from three nested multiplex PCR rounds that employed slightly modified ARM-PCR. TCRdb re-called the multiplex PCR reads through MiXCR, storing one row per CDR3 protein. This sample has about 100,000 distinct CDR3 sequences, with around two thirds found just once. A single count supports this clonotype. The junction differs from germline at one of its ends, possibly a read error. Unsorted bulk tissue (roughly 19-31 mg) underwent RNA and DNA co-extraction. Patients had chronic HBV infection and were treatment-naive. The sequence derives from a woman aged 55-70 years with primary liver carcinoma and hepatitis B virus infection. Sequences were obtained from liver tumor tissue from sampling region 2. The subset: tumor region T2, inferior pole.

The CDR3 DNA is TGTGCCAGCACCTTGACAGGACGCCAAGAGACCCAATACTTC. This codes for CASTLTGRQETQYF. This chain connects TRBV5-4 to TRBJ2-5; perhaps TRBD1 as D (6 bases). The germline gives CDR1 SGHNT, CDR2 YYREEE (reference sequence). This CDR3 region has 14 residues.